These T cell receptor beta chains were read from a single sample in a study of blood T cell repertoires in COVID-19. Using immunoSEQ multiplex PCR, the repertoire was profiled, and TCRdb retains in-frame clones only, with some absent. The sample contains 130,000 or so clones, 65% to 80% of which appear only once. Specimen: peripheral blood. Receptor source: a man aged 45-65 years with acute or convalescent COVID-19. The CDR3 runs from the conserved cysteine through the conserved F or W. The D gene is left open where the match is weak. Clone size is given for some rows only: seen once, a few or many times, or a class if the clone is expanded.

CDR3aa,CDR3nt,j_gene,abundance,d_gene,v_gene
CARRFGQGGVNTEAFF,TGTGCCAGAAGGTTCGGACAGGGCGGTGTAAACACTGAAGCTTTCTTT,TRBJ1-1,few,TRBD1,TRBV5-3
CASSLGQGSQPQHF,TGTGCCAGCAGCTTAGGGCAGGGCAGTCAGCCCCAGCATTTT,TRBJ1-5,NA,NA,TRBV7-6
CASSQGQGSGNTIYF,TGTGCCAGCAGTCAGGGACAGGGCTCTGGAAACACCATATATTTT,TRBJ1-3,NA,TRBD1,TRBV6-5
CASSQRQGAQGANVLTF,TGTGCCAGCAGTCAGCGACAGGGGGCGCAAGGGGCCAACGTCCTGACTTTC,TRBJ2-6,NA,TRBD1,TRBV6-2/TRBV6-3
CASRVGTANTEAFF,TGTGCCAGCAGAGTCGGGACAGCCAACACTGAAGCTTTCTTT,TRBJ1-1,NA,TRBD1,TRBV6-5
CASTGSRGRQTSYEQYF,TGTGCCAGCACCGGGTCGAGGGGGCGCCAAACTTCCTACGAGCAGTACTTC,TRBJ2-7,few,TRBD1,TRBV27
CAISDSFSTGNTGELFF,TGTGCCATCAGTGACTCCTTCAGCACAGGGAACACCGGGGAGCTGTTTTTT,TRBJ2-2,NA,NA,TRBV10-3
CASSPTVSYEQYF,TGTGCCAGCAGCCCGACAGTGAGCTACGAGCAGTACTTC,TRBJ2-7,NA,NA,TRBV12-3/TRBV12-4
CASSRTSGGTDTQYF,TGTGCCAGCAGTCGGACTAGCGGGGGGACAGATACGCAGTATTTT,TRBJ2-3,few,TRBD2,TRBV7-9
CAWTQPDRGREKLFF,TGTGCCTGGACCCAGCCGGACAGGGGTAGAGAAAAACTGTTTTTT,TRBJ1-4,NA,TRBD1,TRBV30
CASSRKLAGSGGANVLTF,TGTGCCAGCAGCCGCAAACTAGCTGGGTCGGGTGGGGCCAACGTCCTGACTTTC,TRBJ2-6,once,NA,TRBV11-2
CASSLWGQGAKDTQYF,TGTGCCAGCAGTTTATGGGGACAGGGGGCGAAAGATACGCAGTATTTT,TRBJ2-3,NA,TRBD1,TRBV27
CALQSEEDSPLHF,TGTGCCCTTCAGAGTGAGGAGGATTCACCCCTCCACTTT,TRBJ1-6,once,NA,TRBV30
CASSQQGPPSEDTQYF,TGTGCCAGTAGCCAACAGGGGCCCCCCTCCGAAGATACGCAGTATTTT,TRBJ2-3,NA,TRBD1,TRBV19
CASSMARTGGTDTQYF,TGTGCCAGTAGTATGGCCCGTACAGGGGGCACAGATACGCAGTATTTT,TRBJ2-3,once,TRBD1,TRBV19
CASSSSRSGGGTDTQYF,TGCGCCAGCAGCTCCTCGCGTAGCGGGGGGGGCACAGATACGCAGTATTTT,TRBJ2-3,NA,TRBD2,TRBV5-1